One and the same sample provided the 16 T cell receptor beta chains below, sequenced in a study of beta chain features in type 1 diabetes. Study-level results: Significant though moderate, a shortening of TCRB CDR3s appeared in all four CD4+ subsets of Type 1 diabetes patients.

All of the isolated RNA was reverse transcribed, so expressed TCRB transcripts were sequenced. TCRdb keeps only in-frame clones here, not all; method: immunoSEQ multiplex PCR. The table has 130,000 or so clones, roughly 17% seen once; the top ten hold 2% to 3%. Their cognate antigens are unknown. The specimen was central memory CD4+ T cells from blood. These receptors were taken from a man in his late teens or twenties with type 1 diabetes.

This clone was found a few times. V usage is TRBV4-3 and J usage is TRBJ2-3; 10 positions match TRBD2. The CDR3 length is 17 residues. V gave up 3 bases and J gave up 6 bases; unmatched junction bases: 12. Germline CDR1 reads LGHNA; CDR2 reads YSLEER. CDR3 nucleotide sequence: TGCGCCAGCAGCCAGAAAGCCGGGACTAGCGACGAGGATACGCAGTATTTT. It is translated as CASSQKAGTSDEDTQYF.

This clone was seen a few times. The chain uses TRBV2 and TRBJ2-2; 7 nucleotides line up with TRBD1. The V segment lost 8 bases and the J segment 7 bases; nucleotides outside the gene matches: 7. Per germline, CDR1 SNHLY and CDR2 FYNNEI. This CDR3 has 13 residues. The CDR3 coding sequence is TGTGCCAGCGTCCAGGGGGTATTCGGGGAGCTGTTTTTT. It yields the protein CASVQGVFGELFF.

In its sample, this clone was seen a few times. The chain has TRBV9 and TRBJ1-3, with 7 bases that match TRBD1. V shed 3 bases, J shed 0 bases, and the junction held 3 bases outside the gene matches. The CDR3 consists of 15 residues. Germline-derived CDR1 and CDR2 are SGDLS and YYNGEE. CDR3 bases: TGTGCCAGCAGCGCTCGGGACAGCTCTGGAAACACCATATATTTT. Its translation: CASSARDSSGNTIYF. Complete variable domain (other parts from reference TRBV9 and TRBJ1-3): DSGVTQTPKHLITATGQRVTLRCSPRSGDLSVYWYQQSLDQGLQFLIQYYNGEERAKGNILERFSAQQFPDLHSELNLSSLELGDSALYFCASSARDSSGNTIYFGEGSWLTVV.

This chain joins TRBV7-2 and TRBJ2-1, with 9 bases aligning to TRBD2. Germline V gene sequence: CDR1 SGHTA, CDR2 FQGNSA. The CDR3 extends over 19 amino acids. The junction had 15 bases not matched to a gene; V was cut back by 5 bases and J by 1 base. CDR3 protein: CASSPTIAGTSPSYNEQFF. Here the CDR3 DNA reads TGTGCCAGCAGCCCAACGATTGCCGGGACTAGCCCTTCCTACAATGAGCAGTTCTTC.

This chain links TRBV7-2 with TRBJ2-3; TRBD2 aligns across 12 bases. The ends lost 5 bases at V and 0 bases at J; junction bases unmatched: 6. From germline, CDR1 is SGHTA and CDR2 FQGNSA. The CDR3 is 17 residues long. CDR3: CASSLRLAGASTDTQYF. The CDR3 DNA follows: TGTGCCAGCAGCCTTCGACTAGCGGGGGCTAGCACAGATACGCAGTATTTT.

At least ten counts were recorded for this clone. A read error may produce the germline difference seen at one junction end. The J gene is TRBJ2-1, the V gene TRBV7-2; D possibly corresponds to TRBD1 (6 bases). This CDR3 is built from 15 residues. Germline V CDR1 and CDR2: SGHTA, FQGNSA. The CDR3 region has the DNA TGTGCCAGCAGACCAGGGGCCCTGTCCTCCAATGAGCAGTTCTTC. Translating gives CASRPGALSSNEQFF.

The CDR3 bases are TGTGCCAGCAGCGGACTAGCGGGAATGTCAGATACGCAGTATTTT. Protein product: CASSGLAGMSDTQYF. The chain joins TRBV7-2 to TRBJ2-3; 12 bases align to TRBD2. CDR1 and CDR2 (germline): SGHTA, FQGNSA. The CDR3 length is 15 residues. V lost 5 bases to trimming and J lost 4 bases; unmatched junction nucleotides: 4.

CDR3 sequence: CASSSYEQYF. The DNA for the CDR3 is TGTGCCAGCAGTTCCTACGAGCAGTACTTC. The chain couples TRBV25-1 to TRBJ2-7; D is ambiguous. Deletions cut 5 bases from V and 1 base from J, with 0 bases between. This CDR3 spans 10 amino acids. CDR1 and CDR2 from the germline V gene are MGHDK and SYGVNS.

The genes are TRBV19 and TRBJ1-1; the D gene is possibly TRBD1 (6 bases). The CDR3 is 16 amino acids. The V and J ends lost 6 bases and 5 bases respectively, with 22 bases between them. Germline-derived CDR1 and CDR2 are LNHDA and SQIVND (reference sequence). As DNA, the CDR3 is TGTGCCAGTAGCCCTTGGACCTCAGGGGCGCGGACTGAAGCTTTCTTT. Its protein is CASSPWTSGARTEAFF. The whole variable domain, filled in from reference TRBV19 and TRBJ1-1, reads DGGITQSPKYLFRKEGQNVTLSCEQNLNHDAMYWYRQDPGQGLRLIYYSQIVNDFQKGDIAEGYSVSREKKESFPLTVTSAQKNPTAFYLCASSPWTSGARTEAFFGQGTRLTVV.

The chain couples TRBV11-2 to TRBJ2-1; D unclear. The V end was cut by 1 base, the J end by 3 bases, with 7 bases between. The CDR3 has 14 amino acids. Germline loops: CDR1 SGHAT, CDR2 FQNNGV. The DNA for the CDR3 is TGTGCCAGCAGCTTAGGACGAGTCTACAATGAGCAGTTCTTC. This translates into CASSLGRVYNEQFF.

This clone appeared a few times. The same CDR3 arises from other DNA sequences in this sample as well. This chain connects TRBV30 to TRBJ1-4, with TRBD1 identical over 9 bases. The V gene's germline CDR1 is GTSNPN and CDR2 SVGIG (reference sequence). This CDR3 has 15 residues. With V trimmed by 2 bases and J by 4 bases, 5 bases remained unmatched. CDR3 sequence (DNA): TGTGCCTGGAGTCCCCCGGGACAGGGTAATGAAAAACTGTTTTTT. This encodes CAWSPPGQGNEKLFF.

The sample holds a few counts of this clone. The chain has TRBV2 and TRBJ2-3, with a possible D match to TRBD2 (6 bases). Germline V gives CDR1 SNHLY, CDR2 FYNNEI. CDR3 size: 13 residues. Deletions cut 8 bases from V and 5 bases from J, with 14 bases between. The CDR3 reads CASAVGSGDTQYF. CDR3 DNA: TGTGCCAGCGCCGTCGGTAGCGGAGATACGCAGTATTTT. The full variable domain, completed using reference TRBV2 and TRBJ2-3, is EPEVTQTPSHQVTQMGQEVILRCVPISNHLYFYWYRQILGQKVEFLVSFYNNEISEKSEIFDDQFSVERPDGSNFTLKIRSTKLEDSAMYFCASAVGSGDTQYFGPGTRLTVL.

The chain employs TRBV29-1 and TRBJ2-5; D is perhaps TRBD1 (7 bases). With 7 bases removed from V and 1 base from J, the gap between germline ends came to 16 bases. The CDR3 is made up of 14 amino acids. Per germline, CDR1 SQVTM and CDR2 ANQGSEA. The DNA of the CDR3 is TGCAGCGGTGTTCCAGGGGGGTTCCAAGAGACCCAGTACTTC. Its protein product is CSGVPGGFQETQYF.

This clone was observed a few times. The gene calls are TRBV4-1 and TRBJ2-1; the D call may be TRBD1 or TRBD2 (5 bases each). V was trimmed by 5 bases and J by 0 bases, leaving 14 bases between them. The CDR3 runs to 16 residues. CDR1 is MGHRA, CDR2 YSYEKL, per germline. The CDR3 nucleotides are TGCGCCAGCAGCTACGGGACGGAAAGCTCCTACAATGAGCAGTTCTTC. This encodes CASSYGTESSYNEQFF.

This clone appeared many times. The chain recombines TRBV10-1 with TRBJ2-5; perhaps TRBD2 as D (6 bases). Between the trimmed V and J ends, which lost 2 bases and 3 bases, there was a span of 10 bases. Germline loops: CDR1 WNHNN, CDR2 SYGVQD (reference sequence). The CDR3 extends over 14 amino acids. This CDR3 reads CASSESGGEETQYF. CDR3 DNA: TGCGCCAGCAGTGAGAGTGGAGGGGAAGAGACCCAGTACTTC.

The rearrangement joins TRBV7-2 to TRBJ2-3; D gene ambiguous. Germline lookup yields CDR1 SGHTA and CDR2 FQGNSA. V was cut by 5 bases and J by 5 bases, with 14 bases left in between. The CDR3 runs to 14 residues. The DNA of the CDR3 is TGTGCCAGCAGCCCAATGCAGCGTAGAGATACGCAGTATTTT. It yields the protein CASSPMQRRDTQYF.